These 11 T cell receptor beta chains share one sample of origin, sequenced in a study of blood T cell repertoires in COVID-19. Assay used: immunoSEQ multiplex PCR; TCRdb lists only in-frame clones, some missing. The sample carries 30,000 to 35,000 clones, 75% to 85% recorded once. The specimen sequenced was peripheral blood. The receptor source for this set is a man of 80 years or more with active COVID-19.

This clone was counted only a few times. The V and J genes are TRBV6-4 and TRBJ1-1, with D perhaps matching TRBD1 (6 bases). The CDR3 spans 16 residues. Germline CDR1 MRHNA, CDR2 SNTAGT. The ends were cut back, 4 bases at V and 2 bases at J, with 17 bases in the middle. This CDR3 is CASSVGRGGLNTEAFF. The CDR3, as DNA: TGTGCCAGCAGTGTTGGGAGGGGGGGACTTAACACTGAAGCTTTCTTT.

The chain has TRBV10-3 and TRBJ2-2, with 12 bases that match TRBD2. Per the germline V gene, CDR1 is ENHRY and CDR2 is SYGVKD. J lost 1 base, V lost 4 bases, and 1 base had no gene match. The CDR3 is 16 residues long. The CDR3 is CAISGGLAGNTGELFF. The CDR3 bases are TGTGCCATCAGTGGGGGACTAGCGGGGAACACCGGGGAGCTGTTTTTT.

The chain is built from TRBV10-3 and TRBJ1-1; D possibly corresponds to TRBD1 (5 bases). The V end lost 10 bases, the J end lost 6 bases, and 15 bases lay between the germline ends. The CDR3 runs to 12 residues. The germline gives CDR1 ENHRY, CDR2 SYGVKD. Here the CDR3 DNA reads TGTGCCACCGGGAGGGGACTTTCTGAAGCTTTCTTT. Its translation: CATGRGLSEAFF.

The V and J genes are TRBV7-3 and TRBJ2-7, with TRBD1 as a possible D gene (6 bases). This CDR3 has 14 amino acids. V lost 4 bases and J 2 bases, leaving 12 bases between the germline ends. Germline assignment: CDR1 SGHTA and CDR2 FQGTGA. The CDR3 is CASSSRGGAYEQYF. For the CDR3, the DNA is TGTGCCAGCAGCTCCCGAGGGGGTGCCTACGAGCAGTACTTC.

The chain recombines TRBV6-5 with TRBJ1-1; D possibly corresponds to TRBD1 (5 bases). The CDR3 has 16 residues. The germline gives CDR1 MNHEY, CDR2 SVGAGI. V gave up 3 bases and J gave up 4 bases, with 18 bases separating them. The CDR3 nucleotides are TGTGCCAGCAGTTATAGTCAGGGAAAGCGATCCACTGAAGCTTTCTTT. It specifies CASSYSQGKRSTEAFF.

In its sample, this clone was seen a few times. Other DNA sequences in the sample encode the same CDR3. CDR3 region: CASSPSTGGGETQYF. The CDR3 DNA reads as TGTGCCAGCAGCCCGTCGACGGGGGGCGGAGAGACCCAGTACTTC. The gene calls are TRBV5-4 and TRBJ2-5; possibly TRBD2 for D (7 bases). Germline values: CDR1 SGHNT, CDR2 YYREEE (reference sequence). The CDR3 spans 15 residues. V gave up 4 bases and J gave up 4 bases, with 17 bases separating them.

The rearrangement joins TRBV9 to TRBJ2-7, with 10 bases that match TRBD1. V was pared by 0 bases and J by 6 bases, with 6 bases of the junction left unmatched. The CDR3 loop spans 15 amino acids. Germline CDR1 SGDLS, CDR2 YYNGEE. The CDR3 reads CASSVAGTGDLEQYF. In DNA, the CDR3 is TGTGCCAGCAGCGTAGCCGGGACAGGGGATCTCGAGCAGTACTTC.

The CDR3 here is CASSRTGFQETQYF. CDR3 nucleotides: TGTGCCAGCAGCCGGACAGGCTTCCAAGAGACCCAGTACTTC. This sequence joins TRBV14 and TRBJ2-5; TRBD1 agrees at 7 bases. The CDR3 has 14 amino acids. V shed 4 bases, J shed 1 base, and the junction held 3 bases outside the gene matches. CDR1 is SGHDN, CDR2 FVKESK, per germline.

The chain has TRBV5-4 and TRBJ2-1; weak D call: TRBD1 (6 bases). The CDR3 consists of 12 residues. CDR1 is SGHNT and CDR2 is YYREEE in the germline V gene (reference sequence). Between the trimmed V and J ends, which lost 4 bases and 12 bases, there was a span of 14 bases. This chain's CDR3 is CASSNTAGAQFF. DNA for the CDR3: TGTGCCAGCAGCAACACCGCAGGGGCGCAGTTCTTC.

The chain has TRBV3-1 (or the pseudogene TRBV3-2) and TRBJ2-5, with 7 bases identical to TRBD2. CDR3 length equals 13 residues. With V trimmed by 6 bases and J by 1 base, 2 bases remained unmatched. The V gene's germline CDR1 is LGHDT and CDR2 YNNKEL (reference sequence). In DNA, the CDR3 is TGTGCCAGCAGAGGGACTATCCAAGAGACCCAGTACTTC. Its translation is CASRGTIQETQYF.

The chain employs TRBV7-2 and TRBJ2-3; 7 bases match TRBD2. Germline V gene data show CDR1 as SGHTA and CDR2 as FQGNSA. This CDR3 spans 16 amino acids. With 2 bases clipped from V and 3 bases from J, the junction kept 8 bases outside the gene matches. The CDR3 here is CASSLLSGGRTDTQYF. The CDR3 coding sequence is TGTGCCAGCAGCTTACTTTCGGGGGGACGGACAGATACGCAGTATTTT. Complete variable domain (other parts from reference TRBV7-2 and TRBJ2-3): GAGVSQSPSNKVTEKGKDVELRCDPISGHTALYWYRQSLGQGLEFLIYFQGNSAPDKSGLPSDRFSAERTGGSVSTLTIQRTQQEDSAVYLCASSLLSGGRTDTQYFGPGTRLTVL.